This T cell receptor (beta chain) was sequenced during a study of blood T cells in healthy people across ages. This CDR3 contains 15 residues. The germline V and J ends were trimmed by 0 bases and 7 bases, with 16 bases remaining between them. Germline lookup yields CDR1 SGHRS and CDR2 YFSETQ. A sample-barcoded 5' primer and a J-beta primer mix were used in a second PCR of roughly 6 to 11 cycles. TCRdb itself ran the 5' RACE reads through MiXCR, one entry per CDR3 protein. The data show approximately 1.5 million distinct CDR3 sequences, about 35% seen once. Isolated PBMCs totaled at least 6.5 million in each sample. Comment on this clonotype: Its specificity is unknown.

The study's findings and limits: From one million sequenced T cells, diversity estimates were lower bounds.

The J gene is TRBJ1-2, the V gene TRBV5-1, with D perhaps matching TRBD1 (6 bases). The sequenced sample consisted of blood. This sequence was found in a woman in her twenties or thirties in good health. The CDR3 DNA reads as TGCGCCAGCAGCTTGGATGTTGGGGGGGCTGGTGGCTACACCTTC. This gives the protein CASSLDVGGAGGYTF.